Below, 15 T cell receptor beta chains from the same sample are listed, as sequenced in a study of OX40 agonist ivuxolimab in advanced cancers. Profiled with immunoSEQ multiplex PCR; TCRdb holds only in-frame clones, not every one. The sample includes around 69,000 clones, roughly 84% seen only once; the top ten take 1.5% to 2%. Sequenced material: CD4+ or CD8+ T cells sorted from blood, taken in a trial of the OX40 agonist ivuxolimab. The source of these receptors is an adult with an advanced solid tumor such as melanoma, head and neck, liver or kidney cancer.

This sequence joins TRBV10-3 and TRBJ2-6, with D unresolved. In germline, CDR1 is ENHRY, CDR2 SYGVKD. This CDR3 contains 15 residues. Trimming stripped 0 bases from V and 2 bases from J, with 5 bases between. CDR3 coding DNA: TGTGCCATCAGTGAGTCTGCAGCTGGGGCCAACGTCCTGACTTTC. Translation gives CAISESAAGANVLTF.

The chain employs TRBV5-4 and TRBJ1-4; D gene unclear. Trimming removed 4 bases from V and 5 bases from J, with 18 bases in between. CDR3 length equals 16 residues. Germline lookup yields CDR1 SGHNT and CDR2 YYREEE (reference sequence). CDR3 sequence (DNA): TGTGCCAGCAGCCCCGGAGGTGGGAGGTCGAATGAAAAACTGTTTTTT. Amino acids: CASSPGGGRSNEKLFF.

The V call is TRBV5-1, the J call TRBJ2-1, with 10 bases lining up with TRBD1. Trimming removed 2 bases from V and 7 bases from J; junction bases left unmatched: 6. The germline V gene encodes CDR1 SGHRS and CDR2 YFSETQ. There are 15 residues in the CDR3. For the CDR3, the DNA is TGCGCCAGCAGCTTTACAGGACAGGGGGGAAATGAGCAGTTCTTC. It specifies CASSFTGQGGNEQFF.

The chain employs TRBV10-3 and TRBJ2-5; tentative D call: TRBD1 (7 bases). Germline CDR1 and CDR2: ENHRY and SYGVKD. V gave up 6 bases and J gave up 5 bases, with 16 bases separating them. The CDR3 totals 14 residues. CDR3 amino acids: CAIRDREEGETQYF. The CDR3 coding sequence is TGTGCCATCAGAGACAGGGAGGAGGGTGAGACCCAGTACTTC.

The chain combines TRBV11-3 with TRBJ2-5; TRBD1 might be the D (5 bases). Germline V lookup: CDR1 SGHNT, CDR2 YENEEA. Trimming pared 1 base from V and 4 bases from J, leaving 10 bases between. The CDR3 runs 14 residues. The CDR3 loop is CASSLGGSGETQYF. The CDR3 DNA reads TGTGCCAGCAGCTTAGGGGGCTCGGGAGAGACCCAGTACTTC.

In its sample, this clone is medium-sized. The V and J genes are TRBV7-2 and TRBJ1-1; TRBD1 is a possible D gene (5 bases). Trimming took off 3 bases at V and 7 bases at J, with 12 bases between the two ends. The CDR3 loop spans 13 amino acids. Germline values: CDR1 SGHTA, CDR2 FQGNSA. CDR3 in DNA: TGTGCCAGCAGCTTCCAAGGTAGGGGTGAAGCTTTCTTT. It codes for CASSFQGRGEAFF.

The chain has TRBV27 and TRBJ2-7; TRBD2 aligns across 9 bases. Looked up from germline, CDR1 is MNHEY and CDR2 is SMNVEV (reference sequence). The CDR3 has 17 amino acids. With 4 bases clipped from V and 3 bases from J, the junction kept 13 bases outside the gene matches. The CDR3 loop is CASSSIPPAGGLYEQYF. CDR3 sequence (DNA): TGTGCCAGCAGTTCAATCCCCCCAGCGGGAGGCCTCTACGAGCAGTACTTC.

The chain recombines TRBV18 with TRBJ1-1; D perhaps matches TRBD1 (5 bases). Germline V gene data show CDR1 as KGHSH and CDR2 as LQKENI. The CDR3 runs 15 residues. V shed 0 bases and J shed 4 bases, with 12 bases lying between them. The chain's CDR3 is CASSPPSRVVTEAFF. The CDR3 region has the DNA TGTGCCAGCTCACCACCTTCCAGGGTGGTCACTGAAGCTTTCTTT.

In this sample, this clone turned up a few times. The rearrangement links TRBV2 to TRBJ2-7; D not resolved. This CDR3 comprises 14 residues. V was shortened by 6 bases and J by 11 bases, with 23 bases between the two germline ends. From germline, CDR1 is SNHLY and CDR2 FYNNEI. DNA of the CDR3: TGTGCCAGCAGCCCGGACGTCCCCCTTTACCAGAAGTACTTC. Encoded protein: CASSPDVPLYQKYF.

The chain is built from TRBV13 and TRBJ2-5, with TRBD2 matching over 9 bases. With V trimmed by 3 bases and J by 5 bases, 7 bases remained unmatched. Germline CDR1 is PRHDT and CDR2 is FYEKMQ (reference sequence). This CDR3 has 15 residues. CDR3 DNA: TGTGCCAGCAGCTTTCGGCTAGCGGGAAGGGAGACCCAGTACTTC. Protein: CASSFRLAGRETQYF. The whole variable domain, filled in from reference TRBV13 and TRBJ2-5, reads AAGVIQSPRHLIKEKRETATLKCYPIPRHDTVYWYQQGPGQDPQFLISFYEKMQSDKGSIPDRFSAQQFSDYHSELNMSSLELGDSALYFCASSFRLAGRETQYFGPGTRLLVL.

The rearrangement joins TRBV5-1 to TRBJ2-1; D may correspond to TRBD1 or TRBD2 (5 bases each). The CDR3 consists of 14 residues. Trimming took off 6 bases at V and 1 base at J, with 11 bases between the two ends. In germline, CDR1 is SGHRS, CDR2 YFSETQ. The CDR3: CASTGDGSYNEQFF. CDR3 coding DNA: TGCGCCAGCACCGGGGACGGTTCCTACAATGAGCAGTTCTTC. Using reference TRBV5-1 and TRBJ2-1 for the parts outside the CDR3, the full variable domain is KAGVTQTPRYLIKTRGQQVTLSCSPISGHRSVSWYQQTPGQGLQFLFEYFSETQRNKGNFPGRFSGRQFSNSRSEMNVSTLELGDSALYLCASTGDGSYNEQFFGPGTRLTVL.

This chain connects TRBV7-6 to TRBJ2-2; 7 bases match TRBD2. CDR3 length: 14 amino acids. Trimming removed 5 bases from V and 4 bases from J; junction bases left unmatched: 4. Germline values: CDR1 SGHVS, CDR2 FNYEAQ. The CDR3 DNA reads TGTGCCAGCAGCGGTGGGACTACCACCGGGGAGCTGTTTTTT. Protein product: CASSGGTTTGELFF.

This chain joins TRBV29-1 and TRBJ2-6, with 8 positions matching TRBD2. This CDR3 has 15 amino acids. Germline V gene lookup returns CDR1 SQVTM and CDR2 ANQGSEA. The J segment lost 0 bases and the V segment lost 4 bases, leaving 2 bases of the junction unmatched. The CDR3 loop is CSVAGGSSGANVLTF. DNA for the CDR3: TGCAGCGTTGCGGGGGGGAGCTCTGGGGCCAACGTCCTGACTTTC. Using reference TRBV29-1 and TRBJ2-6 for the parts outside the CDR3, the full variable domain is SAVISQKPSRDICQRGTSLTIQCQVDSQVTMMFWYRQQPGQSLTLIATANQGSEATYESGFVIDKFPISRPNLTFSTLTVSNMSPEDSSIYLCSVAGGSSGANVLTFGAGSRLTVL.

The chain links TRBV20-1 to TRBJ1-1; unclear D gene. This CDR3 comprises 11 residues. The V gene lost 3 bases and the J gene lost 5 bases, with 7 bases spanning the gap. The germline V gene encodes CDR1 DFQATT and CDR2 SNEGSKA (reference sequence). The CDR3 loop is CSASGPTEAFF. CDR3 in DNA: TGCAGTGCTAGTGGGCCTACTGAAGCTTTCTTT.

This chain joins TRBV4-3 and TRBJ2-2, with TRBD2 matching over 14 bases. The CDR3 loop spans 18 amino acids. J lost 3 bases, V lost 0 bases, and 3 bases had no gene match. CDR1 and CDR2 from the germline V gene are LGHNA and YSLEER. The chain's CDR3 is CASSQERLAGGDTGELFF. DNA of the CDR3: TGCGCCAGCAGCCAAGAGAGACTAGCGGGAGGGGACACCGGGGAGCTGTTTTTT.